These T cell receptor beta chains were read from a single sample in a study of T cell changes during pregnancy in multiple sclerosis. Measured with immunoSEQ multiplex PCR; TCRdb has only the in-frame clones, and not every one. The sample has under 65,000 clones, 85% to 95% seen once. The sequenced sample was CD8+ T cells from peripheral blood mononuclear cells, obtained in the second trimester of pregnancy. The receptors derive from a female donor with multiple sclerosis, enrolled in a pregnancy study. The CDR3 runs from the conserved cysteine through the conserved F or W. The D gene is left open where the match is weak. Where a row states a size, it is once, few, many or the class of an expanded clone; other rows omit it.

CDR3 length	clone size	V gene	J gene	D gene	CDR3 DNA	CDR3 protein
14	.	TRBV28	TRBJ1-5	.	TGTGCCAGCAGTTTATTACAGGGAAGTCAGCCCCAGCATTTT	CASSLLQGSQPQHF
13	.	TRBV7-9	TRBJ2-2	.	TGTGCCAGCACCTCCTACGACACCGGGGAGCTGTTTTTT	CASTSYDTGELFF
16	.	TRBV11-3	TRBJ1-5	TRBD1	TGTGCCAGCAGCCTCCTAAGGGACAGGGGCAATCAGCCCCAGCATTTT	CASSLLRDRGNQPQHF
14	.	TRBV6-5	TRBJ2-3	.	TGTGCCAGCAGTTACAGTCAGAGCACAGATACGCAGTATTTT	CASSYSQSTDTQYF
16	.	TRBV4-2	TRBJ1-1	TRBD1	TGTGCCAGCAGCCCAACCTACGGACAGGGGAACACTGAAGCTTTCTTT	CASSPTYGQGNTEAFF
15	.	TRBV9	TRBJ2-7	.	TGTGCCAGCAGCGTATCAAGGAAGCGCTGCTACGAGCAGTACTTC	CASSVSRKRCYEQYF
14	.	TRBV2	TRBJ2-1	.	TGTGCCAGCAGTGACGTCGAGGGCCTGGGTGAGCAGTTCTTC	CASSDVEGLGEQFF
15	few	TRBV6-1	TRBJ2-5	TRBD2	TGTGCCAGCAGTGAACTAGCGGGGGGGCCAGAGACCCAGTACTTC	CASSELAGGPETQYF
12	.	TRBV28	TRBJ1-5	.	TGTGCCAGCGGAGTCGGCAATCAGCCCCAGCATTTT	CASGVGNQPQHF
14	.	TRBV27	TRBJ1-5	.	TGTGCCAGCAGTCCAGGGGTAGTGAATCAGCCCCAGCATTTT	CASSPGVVNQPQHF
17	.	TRBV10-1	TRBJ2-3	.	TGCGCCAGCAGTGAGTCGGGGGGGCTAGCGACCTCAGATACGCAGTATTTT	CASSESGGLATSDTQYF
14	once	TRBV2	TRBJ1-6	.	TGTGCCAGCAGTGAAGCGGGGGGGTACTCACCCCTCCACTTT	CASSEAGGYSPLHF
15	.	TRBV9	TRBJ1-2	TRBD1	TGTGCCAGCAGCCCACAGGGGGGGGGAACCTATGGCTACACCTTC	CASSPQGGGTYGYTF
17	.	TRBV9	TRBJ1-1	TRBD1	TGTGCCAGCAGCGTATATGGACAGGCCTGGGAGGACACTGAAGCTTTCTTT	CASSVYGQAWEDTEAFF
15	few	TRBV11-1	TRBJ1-1	.	TGTGCCAGCAGCCAAGGTCGGGTCGCGGGCACTGAAGCTTTCTTT	CASSQGRVAGTEAFF
14	.	TRBV13	TRBJ1-1	TRBD1	TGTGCCAGCAGCCCCGGGACAGGGGGCACTGAAGCTTTCTTT	CASSPGTGGTEAFF
14	.	TRBV6-5	TRBJ2-7	.	TGTGCCAGCCGACCTTACAGGAGCTCCTACGAGCAGTACTTC	CASRPYRSSYEQYF
12	.	TRBV9	TRBJ2-2	.	TGTGCCAGCAGCGTAAGCCCCGGGGAGCTGTTTTTT	CASSVSPGELFF
16	once	TRBV6-6	TRBJ2-1	.	TGTGCCAGCAGTTACTCGGTAACAGCTCCATACAATGAGCAGTTCTTC	CASSYSVTAPYNEQFF
15	few	TRBV19	TRBJ1-6	TRBD1	TGTGCCAGTAGTTCCGCTTGGGACAGCAATTCACCCCTCCACTTT	CASSSAWDSNSPLHF
16	.	TRBV6-1	TRBJ2-1	TRBD1	TGTGCCAGCAGTCAAGACCCGGGACAGGGGGCCAATGAGCAGTTCTTC	CASSQDPGQGANEQFF
13	few	TRBV6-5	TRBJ1-5	.	TGTGCCAGCAGTCTCTCAGGTGGGCAGCCCCAGCATTTT	CASSLSGGQPQHF
17	.	TRBV5-4	TRBJ2-3	TRBD2	TGTGCCAGCAGCTTTCTTCCCCGGCGGGGGTTCAAGGATACGCAGTATTTT	CASSFLPRRGFKDTQYF
14	.	TRBV27	TRBJ1-4	.	TGTGCCAGCAGTTCATTTAGTCAGGGCGAAAAACTGTTTTTT	CASSSFSQGEKLFF
16	.	TRBV4-1	TRBJ2-3	.	TGCGCCAGCAGCCAAGAGGAACGGGGAGGCACAGATACGCAGTATTTT	CASSQEERGGTDTQYF
15	.	TRBV4-2	TRBJ2-7	.	TGTGCCAGCAGCCAAGCTCCGGGGGAGTCCTACGAGCAGTACTTC	CASSQAPGESYEQYF
14	once	TRBV7-2	TRBJ1-3	.	TGTGCCAGCAGCTTTGAGGGTTCAAAAAACACCATATATTTT	CASSFEGSKNTIYF
18	.	TRBV7-6	TRBJ2-1	TRBD2	TGTGCCAGCAGCTTAAATCCCCGGACTAGCGGGAGGGCCAATGAGCAGTTCTTC	CASSLNPRTSGRANEQFF
16	.	TRBV7-9	TRBJ2-7	TRBD1	TGTGCCAGCAGCACCGGGGGACAGGGGGTCGCCTACGAGCAGTACTTC	CASSTGGQGVAYEQYF
15	.	TRBV18	TRBJ2-1	.	TGTGCCAGCTCACCATCTAGATCGGTCTACAATGAGCAGTTCTTC	CASSPSRSVYNEQFF
13	.	TRBV5-1	TRBJ2-7	.	TGCGCCAGCAGCTTTACAGGTTCCTACGAGCAGTACTTC	CASSFTGSYEQYF
13	.	TRBV7-6	TRBJ2-7	.	TGTGCCAGCAGTACACACCTCTTTCGCGAGCAGTACTTC	CASSTHLFREQYF
13	.	TRBV29-1	TRBJ2-7	.	TGCAGCGTTATCGCGTACGACTCCTACGAGCAGTACTTC	CSVIAYDSYEQYF
15	once	TRBV5-4	TRBJ2-7	TRBD1	TGTGCCAGCAGCATTACCGGGACAGTCTCCTACGAGCAGTACTTC	CASSITGTVSYEQYF
16	.	TRBV15	TRBJ1-3	.	TGTGCCACCAGCAGAGTTGACAACTCCTCTGGAAACACCATATATTTT	CATSRVDNSSGNTIYF
15	.	TRBV15	TRBJ1-1	TRBD1	TGTGCCACCAGCAGAGATCAGGGGGGCAACACTGAAGCTTTCTTT	CATSRDQGGNTEAFF
17	.	TRBV5-4	TRBJ1-6	.	TGTGCCAGCAGCTTGTTCGGCGTTGAGCGATATAATTCACCCCTCCACTTT	CASSLFGVERYNSPLHF
16	few	TRBV4-1	TRBJ2-2	TRBD2	TGCGCCAGCAGCCAGAAAGCGGGATTTGGCACCGGGGAGCTGTTTTTT	CASSQKAGFGTGELFF
17	.	TRBV10-3	TRBJ2-2	TRBD1	TGTGCCATCAGTGAGTCTCCCGACAGGGGGAAATCCGGGGAGCTGTTTTTT	CAISESPDRGKSGELFF
16	.	TRBV7-6	TRBJ2-1	.	TGTGCCAGCAGCTTAGGGGGCCGGTTCGACTACAATGAGCAGTTCTTC	CASSLGGRFDYNEQFF
17	.	TRBV12-5	TRBJ1-4	TRBD1	TGTGCTAGTGGTTTGGTAGGCAGGGGGCCCGGTAATGAAAAACTGTTTTTT	CASGLVGRGPGNEKLFF
16	.	TRBV9	TRBJ1-2	TRBD1	TGTGCCAGCAGCGTAGCCCCGGGACAGACTAACTATGGCTACACCTTC	CASSVAPGQTNYGYTF
14	.	TRBV19	TRBJ2-1	.	TGTGCCAGTAGTATTAGGGGTTCCTACAATGAGCAGTTCTTC	CASSIRGSYNEQFF
16	.	TRBV9	TRBJ2-7	.	TGTGCCAGCAGCGCCGCCTCGGGGGGCCAATTCTACGAGCAGTACTTC	CASSAASGGQFYEQYF
13	.	TRBV4-1	TRBJ1-1	.	TGCGCCAGCAGCCAAGTTGGAGTCACTGAAGCTTTCTTT	CASSQVGVTEAFF